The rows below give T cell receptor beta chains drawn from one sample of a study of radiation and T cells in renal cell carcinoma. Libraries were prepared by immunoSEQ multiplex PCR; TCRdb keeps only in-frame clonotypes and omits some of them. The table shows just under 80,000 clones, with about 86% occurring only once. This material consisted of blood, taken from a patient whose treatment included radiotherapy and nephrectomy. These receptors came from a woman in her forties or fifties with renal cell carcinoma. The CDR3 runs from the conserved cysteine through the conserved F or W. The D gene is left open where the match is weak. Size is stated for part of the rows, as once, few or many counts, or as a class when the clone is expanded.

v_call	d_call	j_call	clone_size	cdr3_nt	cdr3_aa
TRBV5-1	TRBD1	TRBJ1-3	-	TGCGCCAGCCGACAGGGTCCCTCTGGAAACACCATATATTTT	CASRQGPSGNTIYF
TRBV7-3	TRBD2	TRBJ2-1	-	TGTGCCAGCAGCTCGGGGACTAGACGAGAGCAGTTCTTC	CASSSGTRREQFF
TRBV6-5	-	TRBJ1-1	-	TGTGCCAGCAGTTACTTAGGGAACACTGAAGCTTTCTTT	CASSYLGNTEAFF
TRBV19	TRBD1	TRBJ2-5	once	TGTGCCAGTAGTATACGTGGACAGGGTATGACCCAGTACTTC	CASSIRGQGMTQYF
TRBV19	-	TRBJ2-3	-	TGTGCCAGTAGTATCGTCTGGGGCACAGATACGCAGTATTTT	CASSIVWGTDTQYF
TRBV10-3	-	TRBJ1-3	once	TGTGCCATCAGTGAGATCGAGGAGGGAAACACCATATATTTT	CAISEIEEGNTIYF
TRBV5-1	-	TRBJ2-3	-	TGCGCCAGCAGCTTGGGGGCTAGTCGCCCAGATACGCAGTATTTT	CASSLGASRPDTQYF
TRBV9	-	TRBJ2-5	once	TGTGCCAGCAGCCCCAGCGGAGTCCAACGAGAGACCCAGTACTTC	CASSPSGVQRETQYF
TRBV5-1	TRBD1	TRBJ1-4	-	TGCGCCAGCAGCCCGACAGGGGGTAATGAAAAACTGTTTTTT	CASSPTGGNEKLFF
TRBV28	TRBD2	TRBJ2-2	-	TGTGCCAGCAGGCGGGGCGGGGGAGCCGGGGAGCTGTTTTTT	CASRRGGGAGELFF
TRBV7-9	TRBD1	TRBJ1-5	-	TGTGCCAGCAGCTTAGGGGGGACAGGGGGCAATCAGCCCCAGCATTTT	CASSLGGTGGNQPQHF
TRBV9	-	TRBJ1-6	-	TGTGCCAGCAGCGTATCCCAGGGTCAGAATTCACCCCTCCACTTT	CASSVSQGQNSPLHF
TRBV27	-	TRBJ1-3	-	TGTGCCAGCAGCAATCACGAGGGATCTGGAAACACCATATATTTT	CASSNHEGSGNTIYF
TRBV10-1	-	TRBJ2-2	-	TGCGCCAGCAAACACGCCCCGAACACCGGGGAGCTGTTTTTT	CASKHAPNTGELFF
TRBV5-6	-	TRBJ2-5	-	TGTGCCAGCAGCCTGGGACTGAGGGAGACCCAGTACTTC	CASSLGLRETQYF